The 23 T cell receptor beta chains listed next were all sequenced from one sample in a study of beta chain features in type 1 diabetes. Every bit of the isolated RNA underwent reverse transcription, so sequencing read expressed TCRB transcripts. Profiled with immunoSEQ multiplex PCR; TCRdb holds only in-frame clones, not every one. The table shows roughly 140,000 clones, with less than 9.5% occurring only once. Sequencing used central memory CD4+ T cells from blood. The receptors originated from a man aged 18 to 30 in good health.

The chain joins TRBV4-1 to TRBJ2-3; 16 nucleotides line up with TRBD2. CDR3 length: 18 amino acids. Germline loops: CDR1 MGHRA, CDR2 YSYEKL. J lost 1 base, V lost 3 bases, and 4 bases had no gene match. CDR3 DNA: TGCGCCAGCAGCCAGGGACTAGCGGGAGGGGCGGGCACAGATACGCAGTATTTT. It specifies CASSQGLAGGAGTDTQYF.

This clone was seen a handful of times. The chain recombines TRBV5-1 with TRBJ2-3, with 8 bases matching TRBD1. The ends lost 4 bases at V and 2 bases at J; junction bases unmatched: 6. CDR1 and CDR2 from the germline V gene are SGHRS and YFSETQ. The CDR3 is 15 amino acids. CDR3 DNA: TGCGCCAGCAGCCCGACAGGGGACAACACAGATACGCAGTATTTT. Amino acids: CASSPTGDNTDTQYF.

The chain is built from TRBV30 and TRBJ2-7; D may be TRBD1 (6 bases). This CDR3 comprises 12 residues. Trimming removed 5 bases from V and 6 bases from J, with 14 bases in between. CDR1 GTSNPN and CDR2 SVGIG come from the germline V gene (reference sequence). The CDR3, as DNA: TGTGCCTGGCGGGCAGGGGCGGCCGAGCAGTACTTC. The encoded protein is CAWRAGAAEQYF.

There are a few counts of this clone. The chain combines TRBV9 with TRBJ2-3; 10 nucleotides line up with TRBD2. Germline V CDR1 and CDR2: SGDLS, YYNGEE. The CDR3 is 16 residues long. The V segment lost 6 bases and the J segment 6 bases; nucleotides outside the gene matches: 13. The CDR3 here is CASTRTSGPGTDTQYF. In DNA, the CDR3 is TGTGCCAGCACACGGACTAGCGGTCCCGGGACGGATACGCAGTATTTT.

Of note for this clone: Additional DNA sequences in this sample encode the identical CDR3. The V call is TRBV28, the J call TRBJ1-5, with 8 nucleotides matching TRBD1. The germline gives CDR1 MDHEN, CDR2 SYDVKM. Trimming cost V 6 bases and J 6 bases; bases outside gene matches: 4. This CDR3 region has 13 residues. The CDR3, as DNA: TGTGCCAGCAGCCCAGGGGGCAGTCAGCCCCAGCATTTT. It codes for CASSPGGSQPQHF.

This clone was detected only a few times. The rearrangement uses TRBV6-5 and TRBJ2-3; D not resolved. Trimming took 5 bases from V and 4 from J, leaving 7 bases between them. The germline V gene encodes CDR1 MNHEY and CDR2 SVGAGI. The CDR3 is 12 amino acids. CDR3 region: CASSKSSDTQYF. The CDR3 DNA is TGTGCCAGCAGTAAATCATCAGATACGCAGTATTTT.

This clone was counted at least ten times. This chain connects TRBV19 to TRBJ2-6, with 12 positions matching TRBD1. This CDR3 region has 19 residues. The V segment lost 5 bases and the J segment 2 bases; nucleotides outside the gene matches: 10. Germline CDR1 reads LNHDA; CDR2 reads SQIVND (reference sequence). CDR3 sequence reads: CASSLGTGGSSAGANVLTF. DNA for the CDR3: TGTGCCAGTAGTCTCGGGACAGGGGGCTCATCTGCTGGGGCCAACGTCCTGACTTTC. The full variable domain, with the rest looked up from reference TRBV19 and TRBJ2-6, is DGGITQSPKYLFRKEGQNVTLSCEQNLNHDAMYWYRQDPGQGLRLIYYSQIVNDFQKGDIAEGYSVSREKKESFPLTVTSAQKNPTAFYLCASSLGTGGSSAGANVLTFGAGSRLTVL.

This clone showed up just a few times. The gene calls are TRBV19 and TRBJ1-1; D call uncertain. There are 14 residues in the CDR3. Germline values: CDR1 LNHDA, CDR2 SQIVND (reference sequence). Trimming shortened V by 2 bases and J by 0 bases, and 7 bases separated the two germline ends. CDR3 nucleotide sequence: TGTGCCAGTAGTATAATGGAGTTGAACACTGAAGCTTTCTTT. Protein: CASSIMELNTEAFF.

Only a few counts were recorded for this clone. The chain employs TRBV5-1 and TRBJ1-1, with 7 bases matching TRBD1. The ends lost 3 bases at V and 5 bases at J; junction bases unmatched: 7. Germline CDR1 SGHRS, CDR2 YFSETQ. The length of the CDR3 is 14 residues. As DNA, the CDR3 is TGCGCCAGCAGCTGGAGGGAGACAGGGACTGAAGCTTTCTTT. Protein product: CASSWRETGTEAFF.

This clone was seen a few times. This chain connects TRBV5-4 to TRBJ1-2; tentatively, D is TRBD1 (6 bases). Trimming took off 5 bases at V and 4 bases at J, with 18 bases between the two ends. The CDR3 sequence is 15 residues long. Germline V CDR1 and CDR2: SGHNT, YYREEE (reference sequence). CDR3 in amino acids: CASRGQTGGSYGYTF. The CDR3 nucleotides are TGTGCCAGCAGAGGACAGACAGGAGGCTCCTATGGCTACACCTTC.

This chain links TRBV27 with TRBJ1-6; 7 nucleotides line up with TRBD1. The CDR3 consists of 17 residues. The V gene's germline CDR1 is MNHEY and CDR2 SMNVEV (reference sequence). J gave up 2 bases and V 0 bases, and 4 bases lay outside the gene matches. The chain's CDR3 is CASSLSRTGAYNSPLHF. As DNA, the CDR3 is TGTGCCAGCAGTTTATCTAGGACAGGAGCCTATAATTCACCCCTCCACTTT.

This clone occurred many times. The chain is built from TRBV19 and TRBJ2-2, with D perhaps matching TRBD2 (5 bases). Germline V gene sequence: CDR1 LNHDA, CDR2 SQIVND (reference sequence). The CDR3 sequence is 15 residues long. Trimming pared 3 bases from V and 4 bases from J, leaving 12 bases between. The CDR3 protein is CASSIPGVSTGELFF. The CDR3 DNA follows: TGTGCCAGTAGTATCCCCGGGGTCAGCACCGGGGAGCTGTTTTTT.

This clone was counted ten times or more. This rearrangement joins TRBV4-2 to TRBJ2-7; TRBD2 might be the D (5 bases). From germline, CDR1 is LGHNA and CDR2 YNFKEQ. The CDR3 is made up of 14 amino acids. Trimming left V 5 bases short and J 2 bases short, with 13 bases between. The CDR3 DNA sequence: TGTGCCAGCAGCTCCGGCGAGGGCCCCTACGAGCAGTACTTC. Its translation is CASSSGEGPYEQYF.

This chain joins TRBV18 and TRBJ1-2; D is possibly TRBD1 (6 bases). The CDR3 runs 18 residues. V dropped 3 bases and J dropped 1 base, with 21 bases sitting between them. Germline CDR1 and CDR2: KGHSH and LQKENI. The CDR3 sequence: CASSPFGDFGGSNYGYTF. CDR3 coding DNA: TGTGCCAGCTCACCGTTTGGAGACTTTGGGGGCAGTAACTATGGCTACACCTTC.

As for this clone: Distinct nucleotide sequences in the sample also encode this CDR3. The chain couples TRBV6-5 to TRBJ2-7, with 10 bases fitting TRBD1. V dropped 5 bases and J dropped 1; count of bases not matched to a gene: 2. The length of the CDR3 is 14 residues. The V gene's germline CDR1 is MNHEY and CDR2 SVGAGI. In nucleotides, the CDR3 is TGTGCCAGCAGTCGGACAGGGGGGTCCTACGAGCAGTACTTC. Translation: CASSRTGGSYEQYF.

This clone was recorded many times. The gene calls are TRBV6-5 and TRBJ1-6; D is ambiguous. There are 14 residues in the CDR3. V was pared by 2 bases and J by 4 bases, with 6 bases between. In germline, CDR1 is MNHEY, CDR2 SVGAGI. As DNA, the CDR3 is TGTGCCAGCAGTTACGCGGCTTATAATTCACCCCTCCACTTT. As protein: CASSYAAYNSPLHF.

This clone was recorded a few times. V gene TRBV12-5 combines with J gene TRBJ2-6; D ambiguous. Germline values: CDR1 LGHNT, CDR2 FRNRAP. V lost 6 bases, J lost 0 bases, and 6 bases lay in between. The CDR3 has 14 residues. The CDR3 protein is CASGHSSGANVLTF. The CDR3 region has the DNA TGTGCTAGTGGCCATAGCTCTGGGGCCAACGTCCTGACTTTC.

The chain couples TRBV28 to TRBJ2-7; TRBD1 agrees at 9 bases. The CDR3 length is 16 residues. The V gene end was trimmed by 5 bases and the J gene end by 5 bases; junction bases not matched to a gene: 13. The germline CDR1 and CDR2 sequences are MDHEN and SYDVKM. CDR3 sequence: CASSPGSQGAVDEQYF. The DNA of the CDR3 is TGTGCCAGCAGTCCCGGATCACAGGGGGCGGTCGACGAGCAGTACTTC.

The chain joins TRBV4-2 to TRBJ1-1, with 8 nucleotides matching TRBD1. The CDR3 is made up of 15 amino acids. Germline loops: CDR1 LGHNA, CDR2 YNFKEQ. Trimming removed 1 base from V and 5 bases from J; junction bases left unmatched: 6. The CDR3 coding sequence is TGTGCCAGCAGCCAAGGGTTGACAGGGGAAACTGAAGCTTTCTTT. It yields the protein CASSQGLTGETEAFF.

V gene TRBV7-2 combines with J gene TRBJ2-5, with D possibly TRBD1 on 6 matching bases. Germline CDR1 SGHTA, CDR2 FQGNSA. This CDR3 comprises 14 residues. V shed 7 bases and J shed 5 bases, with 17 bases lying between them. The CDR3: CASTHSGQGETQYF. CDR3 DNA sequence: TGTGCCAGCACCCATTCGGGACAAGGGGAGACCCAGTACTTC. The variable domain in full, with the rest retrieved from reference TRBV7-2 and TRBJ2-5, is GAGVSQSPSNKVTEKGKDVELRCDPISGHTALYWYRQSLGQGLEFLIYFQGNSAPDKSGLPSDRFSAERTGGSVSTLTIQRTQQEDSAVYLCASTHSGQGETQYFGPGTRLLVL.

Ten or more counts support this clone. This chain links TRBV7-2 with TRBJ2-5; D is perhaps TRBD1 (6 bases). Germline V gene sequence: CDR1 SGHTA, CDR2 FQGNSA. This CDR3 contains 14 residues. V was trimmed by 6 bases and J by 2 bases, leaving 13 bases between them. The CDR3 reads CASSSGRGQETQYF. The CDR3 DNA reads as TGTGCCAGCAGTTCAGGCAGGGGACAAGAGACCCAGTACTTC.

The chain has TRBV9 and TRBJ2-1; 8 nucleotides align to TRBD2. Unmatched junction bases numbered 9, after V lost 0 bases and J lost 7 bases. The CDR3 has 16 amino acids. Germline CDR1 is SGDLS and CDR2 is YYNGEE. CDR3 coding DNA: TGTGCCAGCAGCGTAGCTCCGGGACTAGTTACGAATGAGCAGTTCTTC. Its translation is CASSVAPGLVTNEQFF.

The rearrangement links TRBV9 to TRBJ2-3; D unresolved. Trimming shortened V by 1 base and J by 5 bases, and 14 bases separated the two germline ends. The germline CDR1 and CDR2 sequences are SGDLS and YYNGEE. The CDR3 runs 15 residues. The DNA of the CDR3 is TGTGCCAGCAGCGTACTAGGATTCCGTGAAGATACGCAGTATTTT. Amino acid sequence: CASSVLGFREDTQYF.